Listed here is a single T cell receptor beta chain. Its cognate antigen has yet to be identified. Base qualities were left out, and no much larger clone turns up one base away. This entry belongs to a study of blood T cell repertoires in COVID-19 (dated by TCRdb to about 2020). Describing the broader study: Samples from collaborators originated in the United States, Italy and Spain and spanned both the acute and convalescent phases of COVID-19. The repertoires were made available in a free public database intended to serve as a resource for research on the immune response to SARS-CoV-2. Where available, HLA class I and class II types were obtained from metadata supplied by the sample provider rather than from assay-based typing. The samples were drawn from the first 160 participants of the ongoing ImmuneRACE study and from under 1,500 subjects provided by 6 global collaborators. The material from the prospective study consisted of cDNA or gDNA derived from T cells, B-cell-depleted T cells, or PBMCs. A de-identified subject ID, COVID-19 status, age in years and sex were almost always included in the sample metadata. The dataset comprised deeply sampled blood TCRbeta repertoires from subjects exposed to, actively infected with, or recovered from COVID-19.

What the research found in general, with its limitations: The quantity of clinical and demographic metadata differed by source and by participant and was supplied without curation.

TCRbeta CDR3 regions were amplified from genomic DNA using the immunoSEQ Assay, a bias-controlled multiplex PCR. For the original study's pipeline: Nucleated cell counts per sample were estimated from amplification of reference gene primers within the assay. Sequence reads were collapsed and filtered to measure the absolute abundance of every unique TCRbeta CDR3 rearrangement. For each sample, productive Simpson clonality was calculated as the square root of Simpson's diversity index across productive rearrangements. This is the immuneACCESS table as TCRdb keeps it, with only in-frame sequences that have V and J called. A part of the clones is gone; compared with another copy, unresolved V genes explain less than half, and the rest is unexplained. V, J and clone size derive from that table, while D and trimming were established from the DNA sequence. The sample profile shows approximately 160,000 clones; around 80% of them were found once. The top ten clones comprise 2.5% to 3.5% of the sample.

Sequences DFQATT (CDR1) and SNEGSKA (CDR2) are obtained from the germline V gene (reference sequence). Germline trimming: 3 bases from V, 4 bases from J; junction bases outside gene matches: 8. The CDR3 starts with the cysteine, ends with the phenylalanine, and has 14 residues. This entry keeps only the CDR3 DNA: 42 bases, framed from base 1. The collaborating institutions used their own protocols to collect whole blood in K2EDTA tubes. Collaborator samples were shipped for TCRbeta analysis as frozen whole blood, isolated PBMCs, or DNA extracted from either sample type. This TCR was recovered from a woman aged 55-70 years with acute or convalescent COVID-19. Sequencing used peripheral blood. The rearranged segments are TRBV20-1 and TRBJ2-7; 8 of the junction bases match TRBD1. The nucleotide sequence reads TGCAGTGCTAGTGGCGGGACAGGATTATACGAGCAGTACTTC. The resulting protein is CSASGGTGLYEQYF.